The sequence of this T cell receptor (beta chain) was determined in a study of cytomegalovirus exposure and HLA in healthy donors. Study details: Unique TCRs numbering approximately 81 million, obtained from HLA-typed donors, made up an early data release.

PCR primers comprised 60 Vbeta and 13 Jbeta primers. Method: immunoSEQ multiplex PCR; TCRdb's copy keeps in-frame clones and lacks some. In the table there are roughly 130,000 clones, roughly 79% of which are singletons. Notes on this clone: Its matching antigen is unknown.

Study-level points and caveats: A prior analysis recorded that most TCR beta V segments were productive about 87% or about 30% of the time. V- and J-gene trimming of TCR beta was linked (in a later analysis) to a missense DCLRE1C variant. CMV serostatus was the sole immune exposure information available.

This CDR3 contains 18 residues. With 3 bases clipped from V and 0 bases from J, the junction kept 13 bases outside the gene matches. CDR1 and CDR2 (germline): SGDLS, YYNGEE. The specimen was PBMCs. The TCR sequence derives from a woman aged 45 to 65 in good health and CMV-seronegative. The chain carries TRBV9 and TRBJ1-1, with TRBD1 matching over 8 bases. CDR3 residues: CASSGNRGISIMNTEAFF. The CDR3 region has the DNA TGTGCCAGCAGCGGGAACAGGGGGATTTCCATAATGAACACTGAAGCTTTCTTT.